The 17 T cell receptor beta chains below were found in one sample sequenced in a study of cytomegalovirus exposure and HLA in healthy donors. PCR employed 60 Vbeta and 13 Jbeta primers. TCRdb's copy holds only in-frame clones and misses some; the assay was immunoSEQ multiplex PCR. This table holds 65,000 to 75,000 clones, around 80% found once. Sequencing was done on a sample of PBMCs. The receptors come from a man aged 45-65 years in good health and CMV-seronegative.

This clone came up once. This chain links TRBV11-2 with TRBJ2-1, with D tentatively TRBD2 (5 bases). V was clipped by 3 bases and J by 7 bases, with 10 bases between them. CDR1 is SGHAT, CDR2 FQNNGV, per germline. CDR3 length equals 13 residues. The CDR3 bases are TGTGCCAGCAGCTTTCTAGCACGGAATGAGCAGTTCTTC. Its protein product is CASSFLARNEQFF.

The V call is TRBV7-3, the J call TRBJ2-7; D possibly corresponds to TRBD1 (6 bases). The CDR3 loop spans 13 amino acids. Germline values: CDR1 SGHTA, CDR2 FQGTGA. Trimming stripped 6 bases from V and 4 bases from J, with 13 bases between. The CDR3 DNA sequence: TGTGCCAGCAGTCGCAGGGGCGGGTACGAGCAGTACTTC. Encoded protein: CASSRRGGYEQYF. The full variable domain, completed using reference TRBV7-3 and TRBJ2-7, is GAGVSQTPSNKVTEKGKYVELRCDPISGHTALYWYRQSLGQGPEFLIYFQGTGAADDSGLPNDRFFAVRPEGSVSTLKIQRTERGDSAVYLCASSRRGGYEQYFGPGTRLTVT.

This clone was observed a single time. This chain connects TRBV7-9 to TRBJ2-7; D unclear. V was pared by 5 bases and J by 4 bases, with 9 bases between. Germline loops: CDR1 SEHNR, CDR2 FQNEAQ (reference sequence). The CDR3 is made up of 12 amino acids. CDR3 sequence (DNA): TGTGCCAGCAGCGAGAAAGTTTACGAGCAGTACTTC. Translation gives CASSEKVYEQYF.

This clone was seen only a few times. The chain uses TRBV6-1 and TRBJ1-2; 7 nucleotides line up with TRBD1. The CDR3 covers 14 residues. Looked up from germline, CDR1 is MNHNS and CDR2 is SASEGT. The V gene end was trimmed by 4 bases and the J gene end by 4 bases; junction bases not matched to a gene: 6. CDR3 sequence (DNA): TGTGCCAGCAGTGCAGGGGGTTCATCCTATGGCTACACCTTC. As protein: CASSAGGSSYGYTF.

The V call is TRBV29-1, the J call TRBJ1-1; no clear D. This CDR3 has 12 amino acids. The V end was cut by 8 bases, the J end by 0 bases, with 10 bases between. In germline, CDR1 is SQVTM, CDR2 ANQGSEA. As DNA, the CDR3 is TGCAGCATATTAGAGATGAACACTGAAGCTTTCTTT. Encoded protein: CSILEMNTEAFF.

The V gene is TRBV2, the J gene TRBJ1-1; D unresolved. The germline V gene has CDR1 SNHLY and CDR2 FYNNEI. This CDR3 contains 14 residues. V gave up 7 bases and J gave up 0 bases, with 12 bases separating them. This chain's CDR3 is CASTIYQVNTEAFF. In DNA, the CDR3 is TGTGCCAGCACCATTTATCAGGTGAACACTGAAGCTTTCTTT.

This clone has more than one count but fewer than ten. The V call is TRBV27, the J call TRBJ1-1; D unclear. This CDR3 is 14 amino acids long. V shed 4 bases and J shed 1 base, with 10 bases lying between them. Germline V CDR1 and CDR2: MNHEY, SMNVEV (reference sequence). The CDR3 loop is CASSSGYTNTEAFF. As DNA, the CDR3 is TGTGCCAGCAGTTCGGGTTATACGAACACTGAAGCTTTCTTT.

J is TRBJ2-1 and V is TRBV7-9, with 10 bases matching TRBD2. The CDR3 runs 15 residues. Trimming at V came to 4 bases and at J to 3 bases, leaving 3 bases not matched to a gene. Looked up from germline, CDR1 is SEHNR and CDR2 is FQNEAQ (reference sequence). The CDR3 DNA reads TGTGCCAGCAGCTCAGCGGGAGGGCTCTACAATGAGCAGTTCTTC. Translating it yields CASSSAGGLYNEQFF.

DNA for the CDR3: TGTGCCATCAGTGACGGAGTGGGCACTGAAGCTTTCTTT. Translated: CAISDGVGTEAFF. The chain joins TRBV10-3 to TRBJ1-1; D not certain. The germline V gene has CDR1 ENHRY and CDR2 SYGVKD. The CDR3 length is 13 residues. Trimming shortened V by 3 bases and J by 4 bases, and 9 bases separated the two germline ends.

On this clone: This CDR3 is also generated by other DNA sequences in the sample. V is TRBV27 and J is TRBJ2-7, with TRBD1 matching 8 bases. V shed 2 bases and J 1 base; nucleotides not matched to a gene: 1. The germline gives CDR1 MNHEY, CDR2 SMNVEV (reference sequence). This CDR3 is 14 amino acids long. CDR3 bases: TGTGCCAGCAGTTTAGGGACAGGTTCCTACGAGCAGTACTTC. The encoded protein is CASSLGTGSYEQYF.

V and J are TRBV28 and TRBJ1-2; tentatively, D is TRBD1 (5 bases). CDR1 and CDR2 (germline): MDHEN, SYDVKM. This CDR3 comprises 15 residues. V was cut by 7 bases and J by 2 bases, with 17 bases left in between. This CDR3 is CASNQATRGNYGYTF. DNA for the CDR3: TGTGCCAGCAACCAAGCAACAAGGGGCAACTATGGCTACACCTTC.

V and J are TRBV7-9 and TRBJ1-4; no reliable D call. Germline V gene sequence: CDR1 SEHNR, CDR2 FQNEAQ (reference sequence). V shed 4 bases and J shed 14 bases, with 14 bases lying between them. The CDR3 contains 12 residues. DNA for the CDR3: TGTGCCAGCAGCTCCTTTTCGCAGTATCTGTTTTTT. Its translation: CASSSFSQYLFF.

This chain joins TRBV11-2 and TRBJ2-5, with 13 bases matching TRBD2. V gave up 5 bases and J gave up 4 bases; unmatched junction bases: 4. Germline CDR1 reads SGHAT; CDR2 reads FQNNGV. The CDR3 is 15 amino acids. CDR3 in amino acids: CASSPRLAGGETQYF. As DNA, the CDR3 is TGTGCCAGCAGCCCCAGACTAGCGGGAGGAGAGACCCAGTACTTC.

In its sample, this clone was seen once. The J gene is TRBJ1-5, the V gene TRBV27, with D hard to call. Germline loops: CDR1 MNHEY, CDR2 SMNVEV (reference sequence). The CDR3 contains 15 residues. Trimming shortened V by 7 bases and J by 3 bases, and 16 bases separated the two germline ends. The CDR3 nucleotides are TGTGCCAGCACCTCCCAAAGCGGATACAATCAGCCCCAGCATTTT. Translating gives CASTSQSGYNQPQHF.

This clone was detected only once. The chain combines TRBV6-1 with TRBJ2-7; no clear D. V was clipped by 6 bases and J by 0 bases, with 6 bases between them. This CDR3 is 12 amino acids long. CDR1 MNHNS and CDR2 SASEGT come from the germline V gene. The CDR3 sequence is CASRSFSYEQYF. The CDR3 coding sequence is TGTGCCAGCAGGTCTTTCTCCTACGAGCAGTACTTC.

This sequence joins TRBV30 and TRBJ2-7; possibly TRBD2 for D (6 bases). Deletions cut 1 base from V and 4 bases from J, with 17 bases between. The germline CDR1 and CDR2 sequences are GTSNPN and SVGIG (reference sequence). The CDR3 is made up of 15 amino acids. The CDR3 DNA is TGTGCCTGGAGTGCTTGGCCGCGGAGGGGTTACGAGCAGTACTTC. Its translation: CAWSAWPRRGYEQYF.

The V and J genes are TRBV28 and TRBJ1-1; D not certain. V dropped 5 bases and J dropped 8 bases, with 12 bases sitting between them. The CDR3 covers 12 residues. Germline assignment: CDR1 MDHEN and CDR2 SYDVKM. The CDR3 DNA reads TGTGCCAGCAGTACGCCCACGCGGGAAGCTTTCTTT. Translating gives CASSTPTREAFF.